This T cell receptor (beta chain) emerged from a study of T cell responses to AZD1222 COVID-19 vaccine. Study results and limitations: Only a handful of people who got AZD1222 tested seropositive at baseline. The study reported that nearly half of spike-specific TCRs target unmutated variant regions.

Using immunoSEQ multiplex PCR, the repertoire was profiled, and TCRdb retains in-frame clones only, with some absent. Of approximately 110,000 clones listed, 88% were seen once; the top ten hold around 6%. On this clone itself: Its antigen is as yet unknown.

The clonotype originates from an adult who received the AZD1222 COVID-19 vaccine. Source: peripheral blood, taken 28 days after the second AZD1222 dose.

The CDR3 DNA reads TGTGCCAGCAGCTTAGTTTACAGCTCTGGAAACACCATATATTTT. Its translation is CASSLVYSSGNTIYF. The chain employs TRBV7-8 and TRBJ1-3; no reliable D call. The CDR3 is made up of 15 amino acids. V was pared by 1 base and J by 0 bases, with 7 bases between. Germline V gene data show CDR1 as SGHVS and CDR2 as FQNEAQ.